This TCR beta chain was documented in a study of cytomegalovirus exposure and HLA in healthy donors. Across the whole study: Among the 400 or so donors who were genotyped, 81% fell in the genetic ancestry cluster that is associated with self-reported Caucasian donors.

Germline CDR1 is SGDLS and CDR2 is YYNGEE. Trimming took 4 bases from V and 1 from J; bases not matched to a gene: 1. The CDR3 has 14 amino acids. The PCR was carried out with 60 Vbeta primers and 13 Jbeta primers. Assay used: immunoSEQ multiplex PCR; TCRdb lists only in-frame clones, some missing. This table has roughly 160,000 clones, almost 85% appearing once. This clone has a single count. This TCR derives from a boy aged 2 to 10 in good health and CMV-seronegative. V and J are TRBV9 and TRBJ2-1, with 8 bases that match TRBD1. Sequencing was done on a sample of PBMCs. CDR3 sequence reads: CASSRDRSYNEQFF. CDR3 DNA: TGTGCCAGCAGCCGGGACAGGTCCTACAATGAGCAGTTCTTC.